The T cell receptor (beta chain) described here comes from a study of cytomegalovirus exposure and HLA in healthy donors (dated by TCRdb to 2016 to 2017). Concerning the study at large: An earlier analysis of roughly 570 of the donors reported about 260 Gb of sequence data and 117 million unique TCR beta sequences obtained from around 180 million T cells. An early release covering roughly 600 HLA-typed donors comprised about 320 gigabases of sequencing data and tens of millions of unique TCR sequences. Among the roughly 400 genotyped donors, about 83% belonged to the genetic ancestry cluster associated with self-reported Caucasian donors. The study aimed to test whether cataloging public T cell receptors could reveal signatures of past pathogen exposure. Using immunosequencing, the study profiled T cell repertoires from around 680 subjects and related those repertoires to cytomegalovirus serostatus. Along with the roughly 670-subject first cohort, a separate validation cohort of some 130 different subjects was used. The study combined high-throughput TCR immunosequencing, statistical association of individual TCRs with disease status, and machine learning to predict cytomegalovirus infection status. A later analysis re-analyzed previously published TCR beta repertoires from hundreds of donors and added high-resolution HLA genotyping to study TCR occurrence patterns. Rather than drawing on any new phenotypic data, the later analysis identified candidate immune exposures from TCR beta sequences and the way those sequences occurred across donors. An earlier analysis of around 580 of the donors used high-throughput TCR beta sequencing to judge whether each TCR beta V gene segment behaved as functional or pseudogenic. Donor age, sex, ethnicity and CMV serostatus were compiled together with the repertoire data. Genome-wide SNP genotypes for about 65% of the 666 donors were used in a later genetic analysis, which treated that subset as a discovery cohort. Every repertoire in the discovery cohort had been generated on one and the same sequencing platform. Class I and class II HLA loci were covered by the typing at four-digit resolution. Typing coverage varied by locus: roughly 620-640 donors for A, B, C, DRB1 and DQB1; around 560 for DQA1; around 570 for DPA1; 450 to 480 for DPB1. About five DR-DQ haplotypes were handled as single units for association and clustering because linkage in the cohort was strong. Among about 370 genotyped donors of the cohort, an average of approximately 220,000 unique TCR beta nucleotide sequences was sequenced per donor, of which approximately 19% were non-productive. Broader findings and caveats from the paper: Because HLA typing was missing for some donors at each locus, association tests included only the typed subset. At a false discovery rate of 0.05, a later analysis linked about 17,000 TCR beta sequences to specific HLA alleles. A few of the identified cytomegalovirus-associated TCR beta chains were confirmed in vitro to be specific for cytomegalovirus antigens. In a later analysis, HLA-associated TCR beta chains showed more clonal expansion and lower generation probabilities than non-associated chains that were equally common. Because counts were too low, seventeen rarely observed V segments, including chromosome 9 orphons, were excluded from the earlier analysis of 500 to 700 of the donors. In a later analysis, several top co-occurrence clusters were reported to appear linked to parvovirus B19, influenza, CMV and Epstein-Barr virus. Strong co-occurrence of HLA alleles, especially DR and DQ, made assigning TCR associations to individual alleles difficult. Most TCR sequences were observed very rarely across donors, whereas some public TCRs were present in many individuals. In a later analysis, most CMV-associated TCR beta chains were found to appear HLA-restricted, with HLA associations seemingly driven largely by CMV exposure. A total of 150 or so TCR beta chains were listed by the study as associated with cytomegalovirus. Correlated functional status among segregating V segments might reflect linkage disequilibrium, but an unknown experimental factor could not be ruled out. The classifier was reported to diagnose cytomegalovirus status with high specificity and sensitivity in both the original and validation cohorts. It was suggested by the authors that the approach could potentially be generalized to other disease states and immunological phenotypes. CMV serostatus was the only immune exposure information available for the cohort. The 87-base-pair reads could not distinguish some IMGT-functional V segments, including TRBV6-2 and TRBV6-3, so those segments were excluded. V-gene and J-gene trimming of TCR beta chains was associated with a missense DCLRE1C variant in a later genetic analysis, and the association was replicated in an independent cohort. According to a later analysis, TCR association rates differed among HLA loci, with DRB1 alleles showing the most associated TCRs and HLA-C alleles showing the fewest. The cohort was sequenced for TCR beta chains only, and without alpha or paired-chain data the features that could be detected were limited. An earlier analysis of around 600 of the donors showed that most TCR beta V segments appeared in productive rearrangements either about 87% or about 30% of the time, which broadly matched IMGT annotations. Presence/absence analyses assumed roughly uniform sequencing depth across donors, an assumption that may not hold. A further reported finding was that TCR beta sequences accurately predicted the HLA-A and HLA-B alleles for most subjects in the first cohort. In a later genetic analysis, fewer N-insertions in productive TCRs were reported among donors in an Asian-associated ancestry cluster than the roughly 640-donor mean. A cluster of highly shared sequence variants was judged likely to represent a technical artifact of the sequencing pipeline.

The cohort comprised some 680 healthy bone marrow donors. At the time of sampling, all cohort members were nominally healthy, though unrecorded immune exposures were likely present. The donor was CMV seropositive and belonged to the group of 250 to 350 seropositive cohort members. A peripheral blood sample was collected from each donor, and TCR beta sequencing was performed on peripheral blood mononuclear cells. Genomic DNA extraction from the blood cell samples was performed with the Qiagen DNeasy Blood Extraction Kit. CDR1 and CDR2, per the germline V gene, are MNHNS and SASEGT. CDR3 length: 14 amino acids, cysteine to phenylalanine. Only the CDR3 DNA stays, 42 bases, in frame from base 1. V and J are truncated by 2 bases and 2 bases respectively, leaving an intervening sequence of 7 bases. Library construction relied on the immunoSEQ multiplex PCR assay. For the multiplex PCR, a mixture combining 60 forward primers for TCR Vbeta segments and 13 reverse primers for TCR Jbeta segments was used. The CDR3 region of rearranged TCR beta genes was amplified from genomic DNA by a multiplex PCR assay. The Illumina HiSeq System was used to sequence the amplified TCR beta libraries as 87-base-pair reads. In the paper's pipeline: Across the 500 to 700 repertoires, a later analysis counted roughly 84 million unique TCR beta chains, 9.5 million to 12 million of which were shared by at least two donors. To remove PCR and sequencing errors, raw reads were error-corrected and collapsed into unique sequences using a nearest-neighbor algorithm that merged closely related sequences. V, D and J gene segments were assigned by aligning CDR3 sequences to IMGT reference sequences. Each retained sequence needed at least a six-nucleotide match to both a V gene segment and a J gene segment. Rearrangements were called productive when the CDR3 lacked stop codons and stayed in frame with V and J; all others were non-productive. CDR3 was defined according to IMGT convention as the region running from the second conserved V-encoded cysteine to the conserved J-encoded phenylalanine. The earlier analysis of about 640 of the donors excluded any sequence lacking an unambiguous match to a single V gene segment. An earlier analysis of 587 of the donors called V segments functional above 56.7% productive rearrangements and segregating when the between-donor standard deviation exceeded 5%. To diagnose cytomegalovirus status from the catalog of TCR beta chain sequences, a statistical classification framework was built. V and J gene assignment, in a later analysis, came from comparing TCR nucleotide sequences with IMGT/GENE-DB human TR gene sequences. In a later analysis, CDR3 sequences and most-parsimonious VDJ recombination scenarios were assigned using the TCRdist pipeline. In a later analysis, every TCR beta chain was defined by the combination of its CDR3 amino acid sequence and its V-gene family, and reads without a unique V-gene family were dropped. To address suspected cross-contamination and a sequencing artifact, a later analysis removed 450 to 700 highly shared, low-generation-probability nucleotide sequences. In a later analysis, a clonal expansion index was calculated for each public chain from normalized within-repertoire ranks of inferred template counts. Generation probabilities in a later analysis came from a VDJ recombination model fitted to out-of-frame rearrangements, and those results were checked against IGoR. In a later analysis, hypergeometric tests were used to score TCR-TCR, TCR-HLA and TCR-CMV co-occurrence, with a repertoire-size bias correction applied to TCR pairs. False discovery rates were estimated in a later analysis by permuting HLA or CMV assignments 20 times. A later analysis grouped co-occurring TCRs with DBSCAN, adding TCRdist sequence similarity when clustering within HLA-allele-positive subsets. Repertoires with fewer than 30,000 or more than 120,000 public chains were left out of co-occurrence clustering, as were four to six repertoires with anomalous nucleotide sharing. TCRdb stores this immuneACCESS table with in-frame sequences only. Part of the clones is absent; in the studies checked, under half of the shortfall reflects unresolved V genes, and no reason is known for the rest. V and J calls and clone size come straight from that table; D and trimming were deduced from the DNA. This sample comprises about 130,000 clones, around 10% of them detected only once. The ten largest clones add up to roughly 7.2% of the sample.

Concerning this clone: Its recognized antigen is unknown. Base qualities are not at hand, and no much larger clone is one base apart.

The V and J segments used are TRBV6-1 and TRBJ1-5, with the D gene not clear enough to name. Specimen: PBMCs. The TCR sequence derives from a woman aged 35 to 49 in good health and CMV-seropositive. The nucleotide sequence reads TGTGCCAGCAGTGAATGGGCAGGCAATCAGCCCCAGCATTTT. Its protein is CASSEWAGNQPQHF.